These 28 T cell receptor beta chains were sequenced from one sample in a study of OX40 agonist ivuxolimab in advanced cancers. The method was immunoSEQ multiplex PCR; TCRdb's version includes in-frame clones alone and lacks a portion of them. Here the sample spans about 82,000 clones, about 82% being singletons. The sequences come from CD4+ or CD8+ T cells sorted from blood, collected in a trial of the OX40 agonist ivuxolimab. These receptors were obtained from an adult with an advanced solid tumor such as melanoma, head and neck, liver or kidney cancer.

The gene calls are TRBV6-1 and TRBJ2-5; D not certain. The V and J ends lost 11 bases and 4 bases respectively, with 11 bases between them. The CDR3 spans 11 residues. Germline loops: CDR1 MNHNS, CDR2 SASEGT. Here the CDR3 reads CALQSGETQYF. Here the CDR3 DNA reads TGTGCCCTACAGTCGGGAGAGACCCAGTACTTC.

The chain joins TRBV5-1 to TRBJ2-4, with D perhaps matching TRBD1 or TRBD2 (6 bases each). Germline values: CDR1 SGHRS, CDR2 YFSETQ. Trimming took 5 bases from V and 9 from J, leaving 24 bases between them. CDR3 length: 16 amino acids. CDR3 residues: CASRGGGEWIRAIQYF. The DNA for the CDR3 is TGCGCCAGCAGAGGAGGGGGAGAGTGGATCCGTGCCATTCAGTACTTC.

This rearrangement joins TRBV7-2 to TRBJ1-2; no clear D gene. CDR1 is SGHTA, CDR2 FQGNSA, per germline. Trimming pared 4 bases from V and 2 bases from J, leaving 11 bases between. CDR3 length equals 14 residues. The CDR3 here is CASSSLTGNYGYTF. CDR3 bases: TGTGCCAGCAGCTCCCTCACGGGGAACTATGGCTACACCTTC.

This clone was counted only a few times. The CDR3 nucleotides read TGTGCCAGCAGCTCACCGGGGTATGAGCAGTTCTTC. This gives the protein CASSSPGYEQFF. The V and J genes are TRBV7-9 and TRBJ2-1, with D perhaps TRBD2 (5 bases). With 4 bases removed from V and 8 bases from J, the gap between germline ends came to 9 bases. The CDR3 runs 12 residues. Germline-derived CDR1 and CDR2 are SEHNR and FQNEAQ (reference sequence).

The chain recombines TRBV19 with TRBJ2-7, with 9 nucleotides matching TRBD2. The CDR3 consists of 14 residues. CDR1 and CDR2 from the germline V gene are LNHDA and SQIVND (reference sequence). Trimming cost V 4 bases and J 7 bases; bases outside gene matches: 8. The CDR3 loop is CASSRGGRAQEQYF. The CDR3 DNA sequence: TGTGCCAGTAGTAGAGGCGGGAGGGCCCAGGAGCAGTACTTC.

This chain joins TRBV9 and TRBJ2-7; no clear D. In germline, CDR1 is SGDLS, CDR2 YYNGEE. This CDR3 is 13 amino acids long. V was shortened by 1 base and J by 3 bases, with 8 bases between the two germline ends. This CDR3 reads CASSVNWHYEQYF. CDR3 coding DNA: TGTGCCAGCAGCGTAAACTGGCACTACGAGCAGTACTTC.

In DNA form, the CDR3 reads TGTGCCAGCAGTGTGGGGCAGGGGGCTACTGAAGCTTTCTTT. It specifies CASSVGQGATEAFF. The chain couples TRBV2 to TRBJ1-1, with 8 nucleotides matching TRBD1. The V gene end was trimmed by 4 bases and the J gene end by 5 bases; junction bases not matched to a gene: 6. The CDR3 is 14 amino acids. CDR1 SNHLY and CDR2 FYNNEI come from the germline V gene.

DNA for the CDR3: TGCGCCAGCAGCCAAGATCCATTTCTACCGGGACAGGGGTCCGGAAACACCATATATTTT. Its protein is CASSQDPFLPGQGSGNTIYF. The chain employs TRBV4-1 and TRBJ1-3; 10 nucleotides agree with TRBD1. Per the germline V gene, CDR1 is MGHRA and CDR2 is YSYEKL. CDR3 length: 20 residues. Trimming at V came to 0 bases and at J to 4 bases, leaving 15 bases not matched to a gene.

This clone was found a few times. The chain recombines TRBV19 with TRBJ2-1; 7 bases match TRBD1. The CDR3 is made up of 15 amino acids. V lost 6 bases, J lost 7 bases, and 12 bases stayed unmatched. From germline, CDR1 is LNHDA and CDR2 SQIVND (reference sequence). CDR3 sequence reads: CASSLGGQVTNEQFF. The CDR3 nucleotides are TGTGCCAGTAGCCTTGGTGGACAGGTCACTAATGAGCAGTTCTTC.

The chain joins TRBV14 to TRBJ2-4; 7 bases agree with TRBD1. The germline gives CDR1 SGHDN, CDR2 FVKESK. CDR3 length equals 14 residues. V was clipped by 4 bases and J by 1 base; unmatched bases: 1. The CDR3 bases are TGTGCCAGCAGCCTAGGGGGCGCCAAAAACATTCAGTACTTC. Its protein is CASSLGGAKNIQYF.

This rearrangement joins TRBV6-1 to TRBJ1-2, with 7 positions matching TRBD1. The CDR3 runs to 15 residues. CDR1 is MNHNS and CDR2 is SASEGT in the germline V gene. V dropped 6 bases and J dropped 1; count of bases not matched to a gene: 8. The CDR3 sequence is CASRRGTADNYGYTF. The CDR3 region has the DNA TGTGCCAGCAGGAGGGGGACAGCAGATAACTATGGCTACACCTTC.

V and J are TRBV19 and TRBJ1-2, with 7 bases lining up with TRBD1. Trimming removed 5 bases from V and 1 base from J; junction bases left unmatched: 4. Germline CDR1 is LNHDA and CDR2 is SQIVND (reference sequence). This CDR3 is 14 amino acids long. DNA of the CDR3: TGTGCCAGTAGTGTGGGACAGATTAACTATGGCTACACCTTC. The encoded protein is CASSVGQINYGYTF.

This chain uses TRBV5-1 with TRBJ1-2; D is undetermined. Germline V lookup: CDR1 SGHRS, CDR2 YFSETQ. The CDR3 runs 13 residues. Between the trimmed V and J ends, which lost 1 base and 5 bases, there was a span of 9 bases. The CDR3 loop reads CASSLTDFYGYTF. CDR3 coding DNA: TGCGCCAGCAGCTTGACAGATTTTTATGGCTACACCTTC.

CDR3 sequence (DNA): TGCGCCAGCAGTTGGGGCAGGGACATGAACACTGAAGCTTTCTTT. Its protein is CASSWGRDMNTEAFF. J is TRBJ1-1 and V is TRBV5-1, with a possible D match to TRBD1 (6 bases). The germline CDR1 and CDR2 sequences are SGHRS and YFSETQ. The CDR3 extends over 15 amino acids. V lost 5 bases to trimming and J lost 0 bases, with 14 bases between them.

This clone is a singleton in its sample. The V call is TRBV5-1, the J call TRBJ2-7, with 7 bases that match TRBD1. Per the germline V gene, CDR1 is SGHRS and CDR2 is YFSETQ. Unmatched junction bases numbered 11, after V lost 4 bases and J lost 1 base. The CDR3 contains 16 residues. DNA for the CDR3: TGCGCCAGCAGCAGACAAGGGGGCGCGGGTTCCTACGAGCAGTACTTC. Translation gives CASSRQGGAGSYEQYF.

The chain employs TRBV7-9 and TRBJ2-1; 12 nucleotides match TRBD2. CDR3 length: 16 residues. Germline-derived CDR1 and CDR2 are SEHNR and FQNEAQ (reference sequence). After removal of 4 bases from V and 4 bases from J, the junction contained 5 bases not matched to a gene. The CDR3, as DNA: TGTGCCAGCAGCTCCCGACTAGCGGGAGTATACAATGAGCAGTTCTTC. Amino acids: CASSSRLAGVYNEQFF.

This clone was seen only once. The chain combines TRBV5-1 with TRBJ2-7, with TRBD1 identical over 8 bases. The CDR3 spans 19 residues. V shed 4 bases and J 2 bases; nucleotides not matched to a gene: 20. In germline, CDR1 is SGHRS, CDR2 YFSETQ. CDR3 bases: TGCGCCAGCAGCGCTGGCTTTCTCTTAGGACAGGGTAGAGCCTACGAGCAGTACTTC. Its translation is CASSAGFLLGQGRAYEQYF.

The J gene is TRBJ2-3, the V gene TRBV5-1; the match to TRBD2 covers 8 bases. The germline CDR1 and CDR2 sequences are SGHRS and YFSETQ. V gave up 5 bases and J gave up 2 bases; unmatched junction bases: 4. This CDR3 has 14 residues. The CDR3 here is CASRYGRDTDTQYF. CDR3 nucleotides: TGCGCCAGCAGGTACGGGAGGGACACAGATACGCAGTATTTT.

This clone was observed a single time. The chain employs TRBV5-1 and TRBJ1-4; D remains unclear. V shed 0 bases and J shed 0 bases, with 6 bases lying between them. This CDR3 has 15 amino acids. Germline lookup yields CDR1 SGHRS and CDR2 YFSETQ. CDR3 bases: TGCGCCAGCAGCTTGGGCAGGACAACTAATGAAAAACTGTTTTTT. It codes for CASSLGRTTNEKLFF.

The rearrangement joins TRBV15 to TRBJ2-2; TRBD1 matches at 10 bases. This CDR3 has 18 amino acids. Germline V gene sequence: CDR1 LNHNV, CDR2 YYDKDF (reference sequence). V lost 1 base, J lost 13 bases, and 18 bases stayed unmatched. For the CDR3, the DNA is TGTGCCACCAGCAGAGCCTTTCTCTCGGGGACAGGGGCTCGTTGGCTGTTTTTT. This sequence encodes CATSRAFLSGTGARWLFF. Combining the CDR3 with reference TRBV15 and TRBJ2-2 gives the whole variable domain DAMVIQNPRYQVTQFGKPVTLSCSQTLNHNVMYWYQQKSSQAPKLLFHYYDKDFNNEADTPDNFQSRRPNTSFCFLDIRSPGLGDTAMYLCATSRAFLSGTGARWLFFGEGSRLTVL.

The genes are TRBV9 and TRBJ1-4, with unresolved D. CDR3 length: 15 residues. Deletions cut 0 bases from V and 0 bases from J, with 6 bases between. Germline-derived CDR1 and CDR2 are SGDLS and YYNGEE. The DNA for the CDR3 is TGTGCCAGCAGCGTAGGCGGGGCAACTAATGAAAAACTGTTTTTT. It yields the protein CASSVGGATNEKLFF.

The rearrangement links TRBV6-6 to TRBJ1-5, with D maybe TRBD1 (6 bases). Germline V CDR1 and CDR2: MNHNY, SVGAGI (reference sequence). Trimming cost V 2 bases and J 7 bases, with 12 bases left between them. This CDR3 region has 14 residues. The CDR3 sequence: CASSYGGQGQPQHF. The DNA of the CDR3 is TGTGCCAGCAGTTACGGGGGCCAGGGGCAGCCCCAGCATTTT.

The chain links TRBV4-1 to TRBJ1-2, with D perhaps matching TRBD1 (6 bases). V shed 3 bases and J shed 6 bases, with 17 bases lying between them. The CDR3 runs 15 residues. Germline V gene lookup returns CDR1 MGHRA and CDR2 YSYEKL. The CDR3 spells CASSQGTGFKDGYTF. Here the CDR3 DNA reads TGCGCCAGCAGCCAGGGTACAGGGTTCAAGGATGGCTACACCTTC.

With regard to this clone: The same CDR3 can be traced to other DNA sequences in this sample. The chain employs TRBV6-1 and TRBJ1-4; TRBD1 is a possible D gene (6 bases). Looked up from germline, CDR1 is MNHNS and CDR2 is SASEGT. The V end lost 8 bases, the J end lost 2 bases, and 12 bases lay between the germline ends. The CDR3 sequence is 14 residues long. The CDR3 sequence is CASSPRGTNEKLFF. In DNA form, the CDR3 reads TGTGCCAGCTCCCCGAGGGGGACTAATGAAAAACTGTTTTTT.

The CDR3 nucleotides are TGCGCCAGCAGCTTGGAAGAGGGAGGGGCCAACGTCCTGACTTTC. Protein: CASSLEEGGANVLTF. The chain links TRBV5-1 to TRBJ2-6, with D tentatively TRBD2 (5 bases). The CDR3 has 15 residues. V was pared by 0 bases and J by 4 bases, with 8 bases between. CDR1 is SGHRS, CDR2 YFSETQ, per germline.

This clone was detected a few times. The CDR3 reads CASSDSGTSWSTDTQYF. The CDR3 DNA follows: TGTGCCAGCAGTGACTCGGGGACTAGTTGGAGTACAGATACGCAGTATTTT. V usage is TRBV6-4 and J usage is TRBJ2-3; 8 bases match TRBD2. CDR1 is MRHNA and CDR2 is SNTAGT in the germline V gene. V was pared by 0 bases and J by 3 bases, with 8 bases of the junction left unmatched. The CDR3 contains 17 residues.

The gene calls are TRBV11-2 and TRBJ1-1, with D perhaps matching TRBD1 (6 bases). CDR1 SGHAT and CDR2 FQNNGV come from the germline V gene. Trimming left V 1 base short and J 3 bases short, with 9 bases between. The CDR3 runs 14 residues. Written as DNA, the CDR3 is TGTGCCAGCAGCTTAGGGGCAGGGGACACTGAAGCTTTCTTT. It encodes CASSLGAGDTEAFF.

The V gene is TRBV4-3, the J gene TRBJ1-1; perhaps TRBD1 as D (5 bases). This CDR3 spans 19 amino acids. The germline V gene has CDR1 LGHNA and CDR2 YSLEER. The V end lost 1 base, the J end lost 1 base, and 22 bases lay between the germline ends. CDR3 region: CASSQGLGLRSRENTEAFF. The CDR3 bases are TGCGCCAGCAGCCAAGGTCTGGGTCTACGCAGCAGGGAGAACACTGAAGCTTTCTTT.